The next 19 T cell receptor beta chains were all read from a single sample in a study of cytomegalovirus exposure and HLA in healthy donors. PCR used 60 Vbeta primers and 13 Jbeta primers. Clones were sequenced by immunoSEQ multiplex PCR, and TCRdb holds only the in-frame ones, with some missing. The table has some 150,000 clones, over 70% seen once; the top ten hold roughly 10%. Material for sequencing was PBMCs. The receptors originated from a man younger than 35 in good health and CMV-seropositive.

The rearrangement joins TRBV19 to TRBJ1-6; the D is unclear. The CDR3 loop spans 13 amino acids. Trimming stripped 7 bases from V and 4 bases from J, with 8 bases between. In germline, CDR1 is LNHDA, CDR2 SQIVND (reference sequence). Here the CDR3 reads CASNTVYNSPLHF. CDR3 sequence (DNA): TGTGCCAGTAACACAGTGTATAATTCACCCCTCCACTTT.

The chain combines TRBV1 with TRBJ1-1; the table names TRBD1, a call not compared with the DNA. TRBV1 is listed as a pseudogene. This CDR3 contains 12 residues. CDR3 nucleotide sequence: TGCACCAGCAACGACAGGGGAAAGGAAGCTTTCTTT. It encodes CTSNDRGKEAFF.

Only a few counts were recorded for this clone. The J gene is TRBJ2-1, the V gene TRBV7-8; no clear D gene. Trimming left V 0 bases short and J 6 bases short, with 6 bases between. The CDR3 contains 13 residues. The germline V gene encodes CDR1 SGHVS and CDR2 FQNEAQ. The CDR3 coding sequence is TGTGCCAGCAGCTTAGCCAGTCCCAATGAGCAGTTCTTC. Translating it yields CASSLASPNEQFF.

The V call is TRBV4-2, the J call TRBJ2-3; D may be TRBD2 (6 bases). Trimming took off 0 bases at V and 6 bases at J, with 16 bases between the two ends. This CDR3 has 16 amino acids. Germline V gives CDR1 LGHNA, CDR2 YNFKEQ. The CDR3 reads CASSQERLGSGDTQYF. Here the CDR3 DNA reads TGTGCCAGCAGCCAAGAAAGACTCGGGAGCGGGGATACGCAGTATTTT.

This sequence joins TRBV5-1 and TRBJ2-7, with 9 bases lining up with TRBD2. This CDR3 has 17 amino acids. With V trimmed by 0 bases and J by 3 bases, 10 bases remained unmatched. CDR1 SGHRS and CDR2 YFSETQ come from the germline V gene. The CDR3 loop is CASSLVTLAGYNYEQYF. Here the CDR3 DNA reads TGCGCCAGCAGCTTGGTTACCCTAGCGGGATATAACTACGAGCAGTACTTC.

The chain employs TRBV4-3 and TRBJ1-1, with D possibly TRBD1 on 5 matching bases. Germline V gene lookup returns CDR1 LGHNA and CDR2 YSLEER. V shed 2 bases and J shed 3 bases, with 10 bases lying between them. This CDR3 has 14 residues. CDR3 region: CASSQMWGDTEAFF. DNA for the CDR3: TGCGCCAGCAGCCAAATGTGGGGGGACACTGAAGCTTTCTTT.

J is TRBJ2-7 and V is TRBV4-1, with 8 nucleotides matching TRBD1. The CDR3 sequence is 15 residues long. V dropped 4 bases and J dropped 3; count of bases not matched to a gene: 8. CDR1 MGHRA and CDR2 YSYEKL come from the germline V gene. The DNA of the CDR3 is TGCGCCAGCAGCCTCGGGACAGGCGGGAACTACGAGCAGTACTTC. It is translated as CASSLGTGGNYEQYF.

The rearrangement links TRBV5-5 to TRBJ2-2; D remains unclear. CDR3 length: 14 amino acids. Germline assignment: CDR1 SGHKS and CDR2 YYEKEE (reference sequence). Trimming took off 4 bases at V and 1 base at J, with 8 bases between the two ends. The CDR3 spells CASSLRLNTGELFF. The CDR3 DNA is TGTGCCAGCAGCCTTCGACTGAACACCGGGGAGCTGTTTTTT.

V and J are TRBV19 and TRBJ1-4, with 9 bases lining up with TRBD1. V lost 6 bases and J lost 5; bases outside the gene matches: 7. The CDR3 totals 15 residues. Germline V gives CDR1 LNHDA, CDR2 SQIVND (reference sequence). The CDR3 DNA follows: TGTGCCAGTAGGCGTACCGGGACAGGGAATGAAAAACTGTTTTTT. Encoded protein: CASRRTGTGNEKLFF.

This rearrangement joins TRBV29-1 to TRBJ2-2; 7 nucleotides line up with TRBD2. The CDR3 consists of 13 residues. Trimming took 4 bases from V and 2 from J; bases not matched to a gene: 1. Germline lookup yields CDR1 SQVTM and CDR2 ANQGSEA. The CDR3 DNA reads TGCAGCGTTGGACTAGCTAACACCGGGGAGCTGTTTTTT. Its protein product is CSVGLANTGELFF.

In its sample, this clone was seen a few times. J is TRBJ2-7 and V is TRBV6-1, with D tentatively TRBD2 (5 bases). Germline CDR1 MNHNS, CDR2 SASEGT. V gave up 5 bases and J gave up 3 bases, with 11 bases separating them. CDR3 length equals 13 residues. The CDR3 DNA sequence: TGTGCCAGCAGTACCCGGGATTTCTACGAGCAGTACTTC. Translating gives CASSTRDFYEQYF.

The chain combines TRBV28 with TRBJ1-3, with D hard to call. Between the trimmed V and J ends, which lost 7 bases and 4 bases, there was a span of 17 bases. Germline V gene lookup returns CDR1 MDHEN and CDR2 SYDVKM. This CDR3 is 15 amino acids long. CDR3: CASTLIRRQGNTIYF. In DNA form, the CDR3 reads TGTGCCAGCACACTCATACGGAGGCAGGGAAACACCATATATTTT. Filled out from reference TRBV28 and TRBJ1-3, the complete variable domain reads DVKVTQSSRYLVKRTGEKVFLECVQDMDHENMFWYRQDPGLGLRLIYFSYDVKMKEKGDIPEGYSVSREKKERFSLILESASTNQTSMYLCASTLIRRQGNTIYFGEGSWLTVV.

DNA for the CDR3: TGTGCCAGCTCCCTTGCCTGGGACAGGACATACGAGCAGTACTTC. It translates to CASSLAWDRTYEQYF. This chain connects TRBV5-8 to TRBJ2-7; 8 nucleotides line up with TRBD1. The CDR3 extends over 15 amino acids. Germline assignment: CDR1 SGHTS and CDR2 YDEGEE. The V gene end was trimmed by 7 bases and the J gene end by 4 bases; junction bases not matched to a gene: 13.

The chain carries TRBV10-3 and TRBJ2-7; 7 bases are a match to TRBD2. This CDR3 is 16 amino acids long. With V trimmed by 5 bases and J by 3 bases, 13 bases remained unmatched. Germline V gene lookup returns CDR1 ENHRY and CDR2 SYGVKD. DNA for the CDR3: TGTGCCATCAGTCAAAATACGGGGGGTGGAATCTACGAGCAGTACTTC. This gives the protein CAISQNTGGGIYEQYF.

The gene calls are TRBV11-2 and TRBJ2-7; no clear D gene. CDR3 length: 14 residues. The germline V and J ends were trimmed by 0 bases and 2 bases, with 8 bases remaining between them. Germline CDR1 and CDR2: SGHAT and FQNNGV. In DNA form, the CDR3 reads TGTGCCAGCAGCTTAGATTTTCGGGCCTACGAGCAGTACTTC. Translation gives CASSLDFRAYEQYF.

This clone occurred a few times. V gene TRBV29-1 combines with J gene TRBJ2-7, with 13 nucleotides matching TRBD2. In germline, CDR1 is SQVTM, CDR2 ANQGSEA. This CDR3 comprises 14 residues. V shed 4 bases, J shed 2 bases, and the junction held 2 bases outside the gene matches. DNA for the CDR3: TGCAGCGTTGCCACTAGCGGGGGGGCCTACGAGCAGTACTTC. Protein product: CSVATSGGAYEQYF.

The J gene is TRBJ2-2, the V gene TRBV6-5, with 7 bases identical to TRBD2. Germline values: CDR1 MNHEY, CDR2 SVGAGI. This CDR3 spans 13 amino acids. The V and J ends lost 8 bases and 1 base, in that order; junction bases with no gene match: 1. The CDR3 here is CASGEGNTGELFF. In DNA, the CDR3 is TGTGCCAGCGGGGAGGGGAACACCGGGGAGCTGTTTTTT.

This clone was seen only once. This chain joins TRBV4-2 and TRBJ2-1; TRBD2 is a possible D gene (6 bases). Trimming stripped 3 bases from V and 6 bases from J, with 21 bases between. The CDR3 is made up of 17 amino acids. Germline V CDR1 and CDR2: LGHNA, YNFKEQ. CDR3 nucleotides: TGTGCCAGCAGCCAGCCGCTCGAAGCGGGTGGGTTCAATGAGCAGTTCTTC. This translates into CASSQPLEAGGFNEQFF.

Points on this clone: The junction departs from the called germline gene at one end, perhaps through a read error. V usage is TRBV7-9 and J usage is TRBJ2-3; D is unclear. This CDR3 spans 11 amino acids. Germline V CDR1 and CDR2: SEHNR, FQNEAQ (reference sequence). The CDR3 DNA is TGTTCCAGCAGCCGCGAAGATACGCAGTATTTT. It codes for CSSSREDTQYF.